This entry lists 32 T cell receptor beta chains sequenced from one sample in a study of blood T cell repertoires in COVID-19. Sequencing was performed with immunoSEQ multiplex PCR; in TCRdb, only in-frame clones are kept and a portion is missing. There are just under 150,000 clones in the sample; 70% to 90% occur only once, and about 2.8% lies in the top ten. Sequenced: peripheral blood. The receptor set was obtained from a human donor with acute or convalescent COVID-19. The donor label of this sample is uncertain.

The CDR3, as DNA: TGTGCCAGCAGGTCGGGACAGGGGGCACATCAGCCCCAGCATTTT. Translation: CASRSGQGAHQPQHF. V is TRBV28 and J is TRBJ1-5; 12 positions agree with TRBD1. Germline lookup yields CDR1 MDHEN and CDR2 SYDVKM. The CDR3 covers 15 residues. V shed 6 bases, J shed 5 bases, and the junction held 5 bases outside the gene matches. The full variable domain, completed using reference TRBV28 and TRBJ1-5, is DVKVTQSSRYLVKRTGEKVFLECVQDMDHENMFWYRQDPGLGLRLIYFSYDVKMKEKGDIPEGYSVSREKKERFSLILESASTNQTSMYLCASRSGQGAHQPQHFGDGTRLSIL.

V usage is TRBV5-1 and J usage is TRBJ2-7; tentative D call: TRBD2 (5 bases). Germline lookup yields CDR1 SGHRS and CDR2 YFSETQ. Trimming left V 1 base short and J 5 bases short, with 13 bases between. The CDR3 runs to 14 residues. CDR3 amino acids: CASSLFFGENEQYF. The CDR3 DNA sequence: TGCGCCAGCAGCTTGTTTTTTGGGGAGAACGAGCAGTACTTC.

The chain has TRBV11-2 and TRBJ1-6; no reliable D call. CDR3 length: 15 amino acids. The ends were cut back, 0 bases at V and 6 bases at J, with 9 bases in the middle. The germline CDR1 and CDR2 sequences are SGHAT and FQNNGV. The CDR3 protein is CASSLEGGFNSPLHF. The CDR3 nucleotides read TGTGCCAGCAGCTTAGAGGGCGGGTTTAATTCACCCCTCCACTTT.

There are a few counts of this clone. The gene calls are TRBV11-3 and TRBJ2-7; D call uncertain. This CDR3 is built from 13 residues. Looked up from germline, CDR1 is SGHNT and CDR2 is YENEEA. Trimming stripped 1 base from V and 5 bases from J, with 9 bases between. The CDR3 region has the DNA TGTGCCAGCAGCTTAGCCGGAGTACACGAGCAGTACTTC. Its translation: CASSLAGVHEQYF. The full variable domain, with the rest looked up from reference TRBV11-3 and TRBJ2-7, is EAGVVQSPRYKIIEKKQPVAFWCNPISGHNTLYWYLQNLGQGPELLIRYENEEAVDDSQLPKDRFSAERLKGVDSTLKIQPAELGDSAVYLCASSLAGVHEQYFGPGTRLTVT.

The chain recombines TRBV4-2 with TRBJ1-2; 8 bases fit TRBD1. The germline V gene encodes CDR1 LGHNA and CDR2 YNFKEQ. CDR3 length: 15 amino acids. Germline trimming cut 2 bases from V and 4 bases from J; bases unmatched to any gene: 6. CDR3 nucleotides: TGTGCCAGCAGCCAATCCCTGGGACAGGCCTATGGCTACACCTTC. Protein: CASSQSLGQAYGYTF.

This rearrangement joins TRBV2 to TRBJ1-2, with D hard to call. Germline-derived CDR1 and CDR2 are SNHLY and FYNNEI. Between the trimmed V and J ends, which lost 3 bases and 2 bases, there was a span of 4 bases. This CDR3 region has 12 residues. CDR3 in amino acids: CASSESNYGYTF. CDR3 coding DNA: TGTGCCAGCAGTGAGTCAAACTATGGCTACACCTTC.

The chain joins TRBV29-1 to TRBJ1-5; 7 bases are a match to TRBD1. Germline trimming cut 4 bases from V and 7 bases from J; bases unmatched to any gene: 10. CDR3 size: 14 residues. Per germline, CDR1 SQVTM and CDR2 ANQGSEA. The CDR3 loop reads CSVGGKGGGQPQHF. The DNA for the CDR3 is TGCAGCGTTGGTGGAAAAGGGGGCGGCCAGCCCCAGCATTTT.

In this sample, this clone turned up a few times. The chain recombines TRBV30 with TRBJ2-4; 12 bases line up with TRBD2. Germline assignment: CDR1 GTSNPN and CDR2 SVGIG (reference sequence). The CDR3 loop spans 14 amino acids. Trimming removed 4 bases from V and 7 bases from J; junction bases left unmatched: 5. The CDR3 DNA reads TGTGCCTGGAACGTTGGGACTAGCGGGAACATTCAGTACTTC. Residues: CAWNVGTSGNIQYF.

This sequence joins TRBV19 and TRBJ1-1; D is undetermined. The CDR3 extends over 15 amino acids. The V and J ends lost 5 bases and 3 bases respectively, with 16 bases between them. From germline, CDR1 is LNHDA and CDR2 SQIVND (reference sequence). The CDR3 loop reads CASSSRIEVDTEAFF. In DNA, the CDR3 is TGTGCCAGTAGTTCACGTATCGAGGTGGACACTGAAGCTTTCTTT.

The table lists this clone with a count of one. This rearrangement joins TRBV6-5 to TRBJ1-1; D might be TRBD1 (5 bases). Germline CDR1 reads MNHEY; CDR2 reads SVGAGI. V lost 8 bases to trimming and J lost 2 bases, with 9 bases between them. The CDR3 runs to 12 residues. CDR3 protein: CASHRGNTEAFF. The CDR3 DNA follows: TGTGCCAGCCATAGGGGAAACACTGAAGCTTTCTTT.

This clone showed up just once. This chain uses TRBV5-8 with TRBJ1-2; TRBD1 might be the D (5 bases). Deletions cut 0 bases from V and 4 bases from J, with 10 bases between. This CDR3 is 14 amino acids long. Germline CDR1 and CDR2: SGHTS and YDEGEE. CDR3 bases: TGTGCCAGCAGCTTGGGAGACAGATTCTATGGCTACACCTTC. Its translation: CASSLGDRFYGYTF. The full variable domain, rest sourced from reference TRBV5-8 and TRBJ1-2, is EAGVTQSPTHLIKTRGQQATLRCSPISGHTSVYWYQQALGLGLQFLLWYDEGEERNRGNFPPRFSGRQFPNYSSELNVNALELEDSALYLCASSLGDRFYGYTFGSGTRLTVV.

This clone was observed a single time. This chain uses TRBV7-6 with TRBJ1-1, with TRBD1 identical over 8 bases. The CDR3 spans 17 residues. Trimming at V came to 0 bases and at J to 1 base, leaving 7 bases not matched to a gene. CDR1 and CDR2 from the germline V gene are SGHVS and FNYEAQ. The CDR3 region has the DNA TGTGCCAGCAGCTTAGCCTTCGGGACAGGCCCGAACACTGAAGCTTTCTTT. Its protein is CASSLAFGTGPNTEAFF.

V is TRBV2 and J is TRBJ1-5, with TRBD1 identical over 9 bases. After removal of 6 bases from V and 4 bases from J, the junction contained 10 bases not matched to a gene. Germline V gene sequence: CDR1 SNHLY, CDR2 FYNNEI. This CDR3 region has 16 residues. CDR3 sequence (DNA): TGTGCCAGCAGCGATGGACAGGGGAGATCAAATCAGCCCCAGCATTTT. As protein: CASSDGQGRSNQPQHF.

This clone was detected a few times. The V call is TRBV27, the J call TRBJ2-7; D might be TRBD1 (5 bases). CDR3 length: 15 residues. Germline CDR1 and CDR2: MNHEY and SMNVEV (reference sequence). Between the trimmed V and J ends, which lost 3 bases and 2 bases, there was a span of 14 bases. CDR3 bases: TGTGCCAGCAGTTTGTCAGGGATGCGAACCTACGAGCAGTACGTC. It codes for CASSLSGMRTYEQYV.

This clone was detected once. The chain employs TRBV5-1 and TRBJ2-5, with D possibly matching TRBD1 (6 bases). Germline CDR1 reads SGHRS; CDR2 reads YFSETQ. V lost 0 bases and J lost 4, with 13 bases in between. The CDR3 spans 15 residues. The CDR3 nucleotides are TGCGCCAGCAGCTTGGAATTTACAGGGCGAGAGACCCAGTACTTC. Its protein product is CASSLEFTGRETQYF.

The V gene is TRBV6-6, the J gene TRBJ2-5; D gene uncertain. This CDR3 comprises 12 residues. CDR1 and CDR2 (germline): MNHNY, SVGAGI (reference sequence). V lost 5 bases and J 4 bases, leaving 8 bases between the germline ends. This CDR3 reads CASSPGGETQYF. The CDR3 DNA sequence: TGTGCCAGCAGTCCCGGCGGAGAGACCCAGTACTTC.

About this clone: This CDR3 is also generated by other DNA sequences in the sample. The chain employs TRBV5-1 and TRBJ2-3; D is possibly TRBD1 (6 bases). The CDR3 extends over 14 amino acids. The V end was cut by 0 bases, the J end by 1 base, with 6 bases between. Germline-derived CDR1 and CDR2 are SGHRS and YFSETQ. CDR3 sequence (DNA): TGCGCCAGCAGCTTGGCAGGGGGCACAGATACGCAGTATTTT. It codes for CASSLAGGTDTQYF.

This clone is a singleton in its sample. The chain couples TRBV7-2 to TRBJ2-7, with a tentative D call TRBD2 (5 bases). The CDR3 loop spans 13 amino acids. Germline V gives CDR1 SGHTA, CDR2 FQGNSA. Trimming removed 4 bases at V and 7 bases at J, with 14 bases between. The CDR3 region has the DNA TGTGCCAGCAGCTGGATTCCCTCGGGGGAGCAGTACGTC. This encodes CASSWIPSGEQYV.

As DNA, the CDR3 is TGTGCCAGCAGGGGACAGGGAATCTACGAGCAGTACTTC. Translating it yields CASRGQGIYEQYF. The gene calls are TRBV7-2 and TRBJ2-7, with 9 bases lining up with TRBD1. Losses at the gene ends were 6 bases for V and 3 bases for J; bases not matched to a gene: 3. CDR3 length: 13 residues. Germline values: CDR1 SGHTA, CDR2 FQGNSA.

This sequence joins TRBV5-8 and TRBJ2-3; D may be TRBD2 (5 bases). Germline CDR1 SGHTS, CDR2 YDEGEE. Deletions cut 0 bases from V and 1 base from J, with 9 bases between. The CDR3 has 15 amino acids. CDR3 protein: CASSLGRVRTDTQYF. CDR3 bases: TGTGCCAGCAGCTTGGGGCGGGTCCGCACAGATACGCAGTATTTT.

The chain employs TRBV6-2 or TRBV6-3 and TRBJ2-5; the match to TRBD2 covers 14 bases. J was trimmed by 2 bases and V by 6 bases; bases with no gene match: 5. CDR1 MNHEY and CDR2 SVGEGT come from the germline V gene. The CDR3 sequence is 16 residues long. CDR3 region: CASSPGTSGGQETQYF. The DNA for the CDR3 is TGTGCCAGCAGCCCTGGGACTAGCGGGGGTCAAGAGACCCAGTACTTC.

This sequence joins TRBV5-8 and TRBJ2-5; the match to TRBD2 covers 8 bases. This CDR3 comprises 15 residues. In germline, CDR1 is SGHTS, CDR2 YDEGEE. The junction had 7 bases not matched to a gene; V was cut back by 5 bases and J by 1 base. CDR3 sequence: CASRPGLASQETQYF. The CDR3 DNA follows: TGTGCCAGCAGGCCTGGACTAGCCTCCCAAGAGACCCAGTACTTC.

About this clone: One end of the junction varies from germline; a read error may be responsible. The chain combines TRBV7-8 with TRBJ1-1; D not certain. This CDR3 region has 12 residues. Germline V CDR1 and CDR2: SGHVS, FQNEAQ. This CDR3 is CAQEGPNSEAFF. The CDR3 DNA is TGTGCCCAGGAGGGTCCGAACTCTGAAGCTTTCTTT.

In this sample, this clone turned up a few times. J is TRBJ2-1 and V is TRBV7-9, with 11 bases that match TRBD2. V trimming: 3 bases; J trimming: 9 bases; junction bases outside the gene matches: 7. The CDR3 sequence is 15 residues long. The germline gives CDR1 SEHNR, CDR2 FQNEAQ (reference sequence). CDR3 sequence (DNA): TGTGCCAGCAGCTTTAGCGGGGGGGGAACAGGTGAGCAGTTCTTC. This codes for CASSFSGGGTGEQFF.

The chain has TRBV7-2 and TRBJ2-3, with D possibly matching TRBD2 (7 bases). This CDR3 contains 13 residues. V was cut by 3 bases and J by 4 bases, with 8 bases left in between. The germline CDR1 and CDR2 sequences are SGHTA and FQGNSA. CDR3: CASSLGGPDTQYF. CDR3 coding DNA: TGTGCCAGCAGCTTGGGGGGGCCAGATACGCAGTATTTT.

This chain uses TRBV5-5 with TRBJ1-2; 7 positions agree with TRBD1. J lost 4 bases, V lost 4 bases, and 19 bases had no gene match. Germline V CDR1 and CDR2: SGHKS, YYEKEE (reference sequence). CDR3 length: 18 residues. DNA of the CDR3: TGTGCCAGCAGCCCTTATCTCATTGGTCAGGGGGATCTCTATGGCTACACCTTC. Translated: CASSPYLIGQGDLYGYTF.

The chain links TRBV11-2 to TRBJ2-5; 7 bases align to TRBD2. V shed 1 base, J shed 5 bases, and the junction held 4 bases outside the gene matches. The germline CDR1 and CDR2 sequences are SGHAT and FQNNGV. CDR3 size: 14 residues. The CDR3 here is CASSLGGGRETQYF. The DNA of the CDR3 is TGTGCCAGCAGCTTAGGCGGGGGTAGGGAGACCCAGTACTTC.

The chain is built from TRBV2 and TRBJ2-1; 7 nucleotides align to TRBD1. The germline gives CDR1 SNHLY, CDR2 FYNNEI. CDR3 length equals 18 residues. Trimming cost V 5 bases and J 5 bases; bases outside gene matches: 18. CDR3 nucleotides: TGTGCCAGCAGTCCCCGCTCGCGAGGGGGCTATCAAAACAATGAGCAGTTCTTC. Translating gives CASSPRSRGGYQNNEQFF.

The CDR3 DNA is TGTGCCAGCAGCGTTCTGACTAGCGGGGGGGCGGAGACCCAGTACTTC. This sequence encodes CASSVLTSGGAETQYF. This chain links TRBV5-4 with TRBJ2-5; TRBD2 agrees at 14 bases. The CDR3 consists of 16 residues. Germline-derived CDR1 and CDR2 are SGHNT and YYREEE (reference sequence). After removal of 4 bases from V and 5 bases from J, the junction contained 7 bases not matched to a gene.

The chain couples TRBV4-3 to TRBJ1-2, with D perhaps TRBD1 (5 bases). The germline V gene has CDR1 LGHNA and CDR2 YSLEER. This CDR3 spans 15 amino acids. V dropped 1 base and J dropped 2 bases, with 11 bases sitting between them. This CDR3 reads CASSQVPRGNYGYTF. Written as DNA, the CDR3 is TGCGCCAGCAGCCAAGTTCCGCGGGGGAACTATGGCTACACCTTC.

The chain is built from TRBV5-1 and TRBJ2-2, with 11 bases lining up with TRBD2. V lost 1 base to trimming and J lost 6 bases; unmatched junction nucleotides: 5. The germline gives CDR1 SGHRS, CDR2 YFSETQ. This CDR3 has 16 amino acids. The CDR3 region is CASSLTSGSVAGELFF. CDR3 coding DNA: TGCGCCAGCAGCTTGACTAGCGGGAGCGTTGCCGGGGAGCTGTTTTTT.

CDR3 DNA sequence: TGTGCCAGCAGTTACAAGGGGACAGGGGGTTACGAGCAGTACTTC. Amino acid sequence: CASSYKGTGGYEQYF. The gene calls are TRBV6-2 or TRBV6-3 and TRBJ2-7; 11 bases line up with TRBD1. The V and J ends lost 2 bases and 4 bases, in that order; junction bases with no gene match: 4. CDR1 and CDR2 (germline): MNHEY, SVGEGT. This CDR3 spans 15 amino acids.